This is a list of T cell receptor beta chains from one sample in a study of STAT5B mutations in CD4+ large granular lymphocyte leukemia. Produced via immunoSEQ multiplex PCR; TCRdb's table is partial and in-frame only. The sample lists 30,000 or so clones; around 82% were seen once. The sample comprised CD4+ T cells from blood buffy coats. The receptors were gathered from a human donor in good health. CDR3s include the opening cysteine and the closing phenylalanine or tryptophan. Fields, in order: J gene, clone size, V gene, D gene, CDR3 DNA, CDR3 protein. The D gene is left open where the match is weak. Expanded clones are given a class, and other clones once, few, many or no size at all.

>TRBJ2-3|NA|TRBV9|NA
TGTGCCAGCAATCCCGCGGGATCTAGCACAGATACGCAGTATTTT
CASNPAGSSTDTQYF
>TRBJ2-1|NA|TRBV7-2|NA
TGTGCCAGCAGCTTAAGGACTGGAAGCTCCTACAATGAGCAGTTCTTC
CASSLRTGSSYNEQFF
>TRBJ1-6|NA|TRBV10-3|NA
TGTGCCGCCAATAAGGGGGCCTATAATTCACCCCTCCACTTT
CAANKGAYNSPLHF
>TRBJ1-5|NA|TRBV19|NA
TGTGCCAGTAGTGTGCGCTGGGCAGGAGAGCAGCCCCAGCATTTT
CASSVRWAGEQPQHF
>TRBJ2-7|NA|TRBV30|NA
TGTGCCTGGACTGGGGGCGGCGAGCAGTACTTC
CAWTGGGEQYF
>TRBJ1-1|few|TRBV7-9|NA
TGTGCCAGCAGCTTACAGGGGAACACTGAAGCTTTCTTT
CASSLQGNTEAFF
>TRBJ2-5|NA|TRBV6-1|NA
TGTGCCAGCAGTGAAGGTCGGGGTCGGGAGACCCAGTACTTC
CASSEGRGRETQYF
>TRBJ2-7|NA|TRBV11-1|NA
TGTGCCAGCAGCTCCAGTGAGAACTACGAGCAGTACTTC
CASSSSENYEQYF
>TRBJ2-1|NA|TRBV6-5|TRBD1
TGTGCCAGCAGGATGGGACAGATTTACAATGAGCAGTTCTTC
CASRMGQIYNEQFF
>TRBJ2-6|few|TRBV7-2|NA
TGTGCCAGCAGCCGACAGAGCTCTGGGGCCAACGTCCTGACTTTC
CASSRQSSGANVLTF
>TRBJ2-2|NA|TRBV7-3|NA
TGTGCCAGCAGCTTAGGCACTATGAACACCGGGGAGCTGTTTTTT
CASSLGTMNTGELFF
>TRBJ2-7|NA|TRBV13|TRBD1
TGTGCCAGCAGCTTAGACAGGGGGTACGAGCAGTACTTC
CASSLDRGYEQYF
>TRBJ1-5|few|TRBV19|NA
TGTGCCAGTAGTATAGGGGTCCAGCCCCAGCATTTT
CASSIGVQPQHF
>TRBJ2-5|NA|TRBV9|NA
TGTGCCAGCAGCGTAGTGGGGCAGGGAGAGACCCAGTACTTC
CASSVVGQGETQYF
>TRBJ2-7|NA|TRBV5-1|NA
TGCGCCAGCAGCTTTGGTTCGGTGGTTACCTACGAGCAGTACTTC
CASSFGSVVTYEQYF
>TRBJ2-6|NA|TRBV28|TRBD2
TGTGCCAGCGGACTAGGGCGGGGGGCCAACGTCCTGACTTTC
CASGLGRGANVLTF
>TRBJ1-5|few|TRBV9|TRBD1
TGTGCCAGCAGCGTAGCTAGTCGAGGGGACAGGGGGCTAGAGGTAAGCAATCAGCCCCAGCATTTT
CASSVASRGDRGLEVSNQPQHF
>TRBJ2-1|NA|TRBV27|TRBD2
TGTGCCAGCAGTCCCCAACTAGCGGGAAAACACAATGAGCAGTTCTTC
CASSPQLAGKHNEQFF
>TRBJ2-1|NA|TRBV5-1|TRBD2
TGCGCCAGCAGCGCCCCCTCTAGCGGGGGGGCGAATGAGCAGTTCTTC
CASSAPSSGGANEQFF
>TRBJ1-5|NA|TRBV18|NA
TGTGCCAGCTCACCACGGGGCGGACGCAATCAGCCCCAGCATTTT
CASSPRGGRNQPQHF
>TRBJ1-5|NA|TRBV11-2|NA
TGTGCCAGCAGCCCCAGCGGGGGTTTCAATCAGCCCCAGCATTTT
CASSPSGGFNQPQHF
>TRBJ1-2|NA|TRBV2|TRBD1
TGTGCCAGCATCAAACAGGGGACGGGAATAGGCTACACCTTC
CASIKQGTGIGYTF
>TRBJ2-6|NA|TRBV30|NA
TGTGCCTGGAGTGTGATTGCTGGGGCCAACGTCCTGACTTTC
CAWSVIAGANVLTF
>TRBJ2-5|NA|TRBV7-2|TRBD2
TGTGCCAGCACCCGAGCGGGGGGCCAAGAGACCCAGTACTTC
CASTRAGGQETQYF